This T cell receptor (beta chain) was sequenced during a study of response to subunit inactivated influenza vaccine (dated by TCRdb to between 2017 and 2018). General notes on the study: The study used deep quantitative T cell receptor repertoire profiling to track responses to a trivalent subunit inactivated influenza vaccine.

Study-level results and caveats: The authors suggested that each seasonal influenza vaccination may recruit only a limited number of new T cells.

Sequences SGHAT (CDR1) and FQNNGV (CDR2) are obtained from the germline V gene. The CDR3 holds 13 amino acids from the cysteine to the phenylalanine. The kept DNA is CDR3 alone, 39 bases in frame from the first base. The V and J ends are trimmed by 3 bases and 5 bases, leaving 10 bases between them. Concerning this clonotype itself: It has no known antigen specificity. No clone much larger than this one lies a single base away; base qualities are absent.

Library preparation employed RT-PCR. Reads for this sample came from an Illumina HiSeq 2500. Starting from the raw public reads, TCRdb applied fastp trimming at Q25, assembled clones with MiXCR and retained in-frame beta chains. Each CDR3 protein appears once, grouped with its most common genes and DNA. In all, the sample holds 500,000 or so distinct CDR3 sequences, and more than 15% of those were seen once. Clones ranked in the top ten supply less than 4% of the sample. Sequencing used CD4+ T cells sorted from PBMCs, obtained less than 30 months after vaccination. The chain employs TRBV11-2 and TRBJ2-5, with the D segment possibly TRBD1 or TRBD2, each aligning over 5 bases. The receptor's source is a man between 50 and 75 years old who received an inactivated influenza vaccine. Donor details come from another sample of the same person, matched by shared clones. The CDR3 region has the sequence CASSFGTPETQYF. The DNA reads TGTGCCAGCAGCTTCGGGACCCCGGAGACCCAGTACTTC.